This T cell receptor beta chain was sequenced for a study of cytomegalovirus exposure and HLA in healthy donors. With 60 Vbeta and 13 Jbeta primers, the PCR was carried out. The data were produced by immunoSEQ multiplex PCR, yet TCRdb's version contains in-frame clones alone and is incomplete. Among 65,000 to 80,000 clones listed, 79% were seen once. This CDR3 spans 14 amino acids. The J segment lost 0 bases and the V segment lost 3 bases, leaving 2 bases of the junction unmatched. Germline lookup yields CDR1 GTSNPN and CDR2 SVGIG (reference sequence). Sequencing was done on a sample of PBMCs. The chain carries TRBV30 and TRBJ1-3; 7 bases line up with TRBD1. The TCR originated in a woman aged 40 to 55 in good health and CMV-seropositive. CDR3 protein: CAWRTGTSGNTIYF. The CDR3 nucleotides are TGTGCCTGGAGGACAGGGACCTCTGGAAACACCATATATTTT.